What follows is one TCR beta chain and its context. This entry is derived from a study of blood T cell repertoires in COVID-19. Overall study: Some COVID-19 samples were acute and others convalescent; all came from the United States, Italy and Spain.

Method: immunoSEQ multiplex PCR; TCRdb's copy keeps in-frame clones and lacks some. The sample includes some 350,000 clones, around 91% of them seen just once. The source is a woman aged 18-35 years who had recovered from COVID-19. Sequencing was performed on peripheral blood.

The chain's CDR3 is CASSQTRGGPGNTIYF. DNA of the CDR3: TGCGCCAGCAGCCAAACGCGGGGGGGTCCTGGAAACACCATATATTTT. The V gene is TRBV4-1, the J gene TRBJ1-3; TRBD1 is a possible D gene (5 bases). The CDR3 is 16 amino acids. Looked up from germline, CDR1 is MGHRA and CDR2 is YSYEKL. Trimming pared 2 bases from V and 2 bases from J, leaving 13 bases between.